Presented here are 27 T cell receptor beta chains from one specimen sequenced in a study of blood T cell repertoires in COVID-19 (dated by TCRdb to the early 2020s). The library came from the immunoSEQ multiplex PCR assay. This immuneACCESS table, as held by TCRdb, lists in-frame sequences with V and J called but not all clones. Of the missing ones, under half trace to an unresolved V gene in checked studies; the others have no known cause. For this sample the table gives 150,000 to 200,000 clones, of which roughly 76% were detected only once. Jointly, the top ten make up roughly 12% of the sample. The specimen sequenced was peripheral blood. These receptors originate from an elderly woman with COVID-19, enrolled during active disease.

The gene calls are TRBV19 and TRBJ1-5; D uncertain. CDR3 size: 13 residues. Deletions cut 2 bases from V and 4 bases from J, with 6 bases between. Germline CDR1 reads LNHDA; CDR2 reads SQIVND (reference sequence). This CDR3 reads CASSISGNQPQHF. In DNA form, the CDR3 reads TGTGCCAGTAGTATATCCGGGAATCAGCCCCAGCATTTT.

The rearrangement uses TRBV14 and TRBJ2-1, with D perhaps TRBD1 (5 bases). V lost 1 base to trimming and J lost 6 bases, with 7 bases between them. From germline, CDR1 is SGHDN and CDR2 FVKESK. There are 13 residues in the CDR3. CDR3 sequence: CASSQVQGNEQFF. CDR3 nucleotide sequence: TGTGCCAGCAGCCAAGTGCAGGGCAATGAGCAGTTCTTC.

The V gene is TRBV7-8, the J gene TRBJ2-3; weak D call: TRBD2 (7 bases). There are 16 residues in the CDR3. The germline CDR1 and CDR2 sequences are SGHVS and FQNEAQ. V gave up 5 bases and J gave up 4 bases, with 19 bases separating them. CDR3 loop: CASSRRWEGVSDTQYF. CDR3 bases: TGTGCCAGCAGCCGACGTTGGGAGGGGGTCTCAGATACGCAGTATTTT. The full variable domain, in which reference TRBV7-8 and TRBJ2-3 provide the parts outside the CDR3, is GAGVSQSPRYKVAKRGQDVALRCDPISGHVSLFWYQQALGQGPEFLTYFQNEAQLDKSGLPSDRFFAERPEGSVSTLKIQRTQQEDSAVYLCASSRRWEGVSDTQYFGPGTRLTVL.

This clone occurred many times. The rearrangement joins TRBV28 to TRBJ2-2; D not resolved. This CDR3 is built from 15 residues. V was cut by 6 bases and J by 0 bases, with 11 bases left in between. Germline values: CDR1 MDHEN, CDR2 SYDVKM. The chain's CDR3 is CASSPNPTNTGELFF. The CDR3 bases are TGTGCCAGCAGCCCGAACCCTACGAACACCGGGGAGCTGTTTTTT. Variable domain in full (rest from reference TRBV28 and TRBJ2-2): DVKVTQSSRYLVKRTGEKVFLECVQDMDHENMFWYRQDPGLGLRLIYFSYDVKMKEKGDIPEGYSVSREKKERFSLILESASTNQTSMYLCASSPNPTNTGELFFGEGSRLTVL.

The chain employs TRBV19 and TRBJ2-5; D remains unclear. The CDR3 sequence is 15 residues long. The V and J ends lost 1 base and 1 base respectively, with 10 bases between them. The V gene's germline CDR1 is LNHDA and CDR2 SQIVND (reference sequence). The CDR3 protein is CASSIAMAPQETQYF. DNA of the CDR3: TGTGCCAGTAGTATAGCGATGGCTCCCCAAGAGACCCAGTACTTC.

The chain combines TRBV6-2 or TRBV6-3 with TRBJ1-5, with a tentative D call TRBD1 (6 bases). Germline CDR1 MNHEY, CDR2 SVGEGT. Between the trimmed V and J ends, which lost 5 bases and 1 base, there was a span of 12 bases. The CDR3 is 15 residues long. CDR3 loop: CASSPLGQSNQPQHF. The CDR3 nucleotides are TGTGCCAGCAGTCCCCTCGGACAGAGCAATCAGCCCCAGCATTTT.

The CDR3 DNA reads as TGCAGCGTCCAGATCGATCAGTCCACAGATACGCAGTATTTT. This codes for CSVQIDQSTDTQYF. J is TRBJ2-3 and V is TRBV29-1; no clear D gene. Trimming removed 6 bases from V and 2 bases from J, with 15 bases in between. Per the germline V gene, CDR1 is SQVTM and CDR2 is ANQGSEA. CDR3 length: 14 amino acids.

The rearrangement uses TRBV12-5 and TRBJ2-2, with unresolved D. The CDR3 length is 14 residues. Looked up from germline, CDR1 is LGHNT and CDR2 is FRNRAP. Trimming removed 5 bases from V and 0 bases from J, with 7 bases in between. CDR3 sequence reads: CASGPATNTGELFF. Written as DNA, the CDR3 is TGTGCTAGTGGTCCTGCGACGAACACCGGGGAGCTGTTTTTT. Filled out from reference TRBV12-5 and TRBJ2-2, the complete variable domain reads DARVTQTPRHKVTEMGQEVTMRCQPILGHNTVFWYRQTMMQGLELLAYFRNRAPLDDSGMPKDRFSAEMPDATLATLKIQPSEPRDSAVYFCASGPATNTGELFFGEGSRLTVL.

A single count supports this clone. The chain couples TRBV14 to TRBJ1-1; 8 bases are a match to TRBD1. V was pared by 4 bases and J by 4 bases, with 5 bases of the junction left unmatched. The CDR3 sequence is 14 residues long. Germline V gene data show CDR1 as SGHDN and CDR2 as FVKESK. The CDR3 DNA sequence: TGTGCCAGCAGCCGCTTACAGGGGGTCACTGAAGCTTTCTTT. Its translation: CASSRLQGVTEAFF.

The chain couples TRBV7-8 to TRBJ2-1; 7 positions match TRBD2. Germline assignment: CDR1 SGHVS and CDR2 FQNEAQ. The length of the CDR3 is 14 residues. V dropped 6 bases and J dropped 5; count of bases not matched to a gene: 7. CDR3 nucleotide sequence: TGTGCCAGCAGTCCCCGGGGGGATCACAATGAGCAGTTCTTC. Its protein product is CASSPRGDHNEQFF.

The J gene is TRBJ1-2, the V gene TRBV10-3; 7 bases match TRBD1. V lost 4 bases to trimming and J lost 1 base; unmatched junction nucleotides: 6. There are 15 residues in the CDR3. The V gene's germline CDR1 is ENHRY and CDR2 SYGVKD. CDR3 loop: CAISGDSMFNYGYTF. The CDR3 nucleotides read TGTGCCATCAGTGGGGACAGCATGTTTAACTATGGCTACACCTTC.

This chain uses TRBV6-5 with TRBJ1-1, with 9 bases aligning to TRBD1. Germline CDR1 is MNHEY and CDR2 is SVGAGI. The CDR3 loop spans 14 amino acids. The junction had 7 bases not matched to a gene; V was cut back by 6 bases and J by 5 bases. The CDR3 nucleotides read TGTGCCAGCAGCCCCACAGGGGGCTGGACTGAAGCTTTCTTT. It codes for CASSPTGGWTEAFF.

The chain couples TRBV24-1 to TRBJ2-2, with 8 bases identical to TRBD2. Germline trimming cut 4 bases from V and 4 bases from J; bases unmatched to any gene: 7. The V gene's germline CDR1 is KGHDR and CDR2 SFDVKD. There are 16 residues in the CDR3. CDR3 in amino acids: CATSEPGLGVTGELFF. The CDR3 region has the DNA TGTGCCACCAGTGAGCCGGGACTAGGGGTCACCGGGGAGCTGTTTTTT.

This clone was seen at least ten times. The rearrangement uses TRBV5-1 and TRBJ2-7, with 9 nucleotides matching TRBD2. The CDR3 length is 14 residues. The V gene end was trimmed by 4 bases and the J gene end by 9 bases; junction bases not matched to a gene: 11. The V gene's germline CDR1 is SGHRS and CDR2 YFSETQ. The DNA for the CDR3 is TGCGCCAGCAGCAGCAACCTAGCGGGATCGGGGCAGTACTTC. It codes for CASSSNLAGSGQYF. The full variable domain, with the rest looked up from reference TRBV5-1 and TRBJ2-7, is KAGVTQTPRYLIKTRGQQVTLSCSPISGHRSVSWYQQTPGQGLQFLFEYFSETQRNKGNFPGRFSGRQFSNSRSEMNVSTLELGDSALYLCASSSNLAGSGQYFGPGTRLTVT.

This clone was recorded once. V gene TRBV5-4 combines with J gene TRBJ2-1; weak D call: TRBD2 (5 bases). V was pared by 4 bases and J by 2 bases, with 10 bases between. CDR3 length: 14 residues. Germline loops: CDR1 SGHNT, CDR2 YYREEE (reference sequence). CDR3 nucleotides: TGTGCCAGCAGCGTAGGAGGACCCTACAATGAGCAGTTCTTC. Translation: CASSVGGPYNEQFF.

The genes are TRBV18 and TRBJ2-2; D unresolved. This CDR3 has 12 amino acids. Germline lookup yields CDR1 KGHSH and CDR2 LQKENI. V was clipped by 3 bases and J by 6 bases, with 5 bases between them. The CDR3 sequence is CASSPNAGELFF. In DNA form, the CDR3 reads TGTGCCAGCTCACCTAATGCCGGGGAGCTGTTTTTT.

The rearrangement uses TRBV27 and TRBJ2-1, with 11 bases matching TRBD2. This CDR3 has 15 residues. From germline, CDR1 is MNHEY and CDR2 SMNVEV (reference sequence). Germline trimming cut 7 bases from V and 7 bases from J; bases unmatched to any gene: 9. CDR3 loop: CASMGSGRAGNEQFF. The CDR3 region has the DNA TGTGCCAGCATGGGTAGCGGGAGGGCCGGTAATGAGCAGTTCTTC.

The genes are TRBV30 and TRBJ2-3; a possible D gene is TRBD2 (6 bases). This CDR3 contains 13 residues. CDR1 GTSNPN and CDR2 SVGIG come from the germline V gene (reference sequence). Trimming stripped 3 bases from V and 3 bases from J, with 10 bases between. The CDR3 loop reads CAWRGGMTDTQYF. The CDR3 DNA sequence: TGTGCCTGGAGGGGGGGTATGACAGATACGCAGTATTTT.

The genes are TRBV28 and TRBJ1-1; D perhaps matches TRBD1 (6 bases). Looked up from germline, CDR1 is MDHEN and CDR2 is SYDVKM. This CDR3 is 14 amino acids long. The V gene lost 5 bases and the J gene lost 4 bases, with 14 bases spanning the gap. CDR3 region: CASSPPRGVTEAFF. CDR3 nucleotides: TGTGCCAGCAGTCCGCCCAGGGGAGTCACTGAAGCTTTCTTT.

The genes are TRBV28 and TRBJ2-3; the D gene is possibly TRBD2 (6 bases). This CDR3 contains 15 residues. Trimming left V 5 bases short and J 4 bases short, with 16 bases between. Per the germline V gene, CDR1 is MDHEN and CDR2 is SYDVKM. In nucleotides, the CDR3 is TGTGCCAGCAGTCCGGGACTCCCCCAGGCAGATACGCAGTATTTT. Translating gives CASSPGLPQADTQYF.

V and J are TRBV19 and TRBJ2-1, with a possible D match to TRBD2 (6 bases). The CDR3 is 17 residues long. The V gene's germline CDR1 is LNHDA and CDR2 SQIVND (reference sequence). V was cut by 3 bases and J by 2 bases, with 17 bases left in between. The CDR3 nucleotides read TGTGCCAGTAGTATTTCCGCTTCGGAGCGGGCCTACAATGAGCAGTTCTTC. As protein: CASSISASERAYNEQFF. Drawing the rest from reference TRBV19 and TRBJ2-1, the complete variable domain is DGGITQSPKYLFRKEGQNVTLSCEQNLNHDAMYWYRQDPGQGLRLIYYSQIVNDFQKGDIAEGYSVSREKKESFPLTVTSAQKNPTAFYLCASSISASERAYNEQFFGPGTRLTVL.

This clone was picked up a small number of times. The CDR3 DNA sequence: TGTGCCAGCCCTGCCCTTCCGGGACAGGGGTTTGAGGAGACCCAGTACTTC. This sequence encodes CASPALPGQGFEETQYF. This chain uses TRBV21-1 with TRBJ2-5; the table gives TRBD1 as D, unverified against the DNA. TRBV21-1 is reported as a pseudogene. The CDR3 length is 17 residues.

This chain uses TRBV3-1 (or the pseudogene TRBV3-2) with TRBJ2-5; 9 nucleotides match TRBD2. CDR3 length equals 20 residues. Germline CDR1 reads LGHDT; CDR2 reads YNNKEL (reference sequence). V lost 0 bases and J lost 0; bases outside the gene matches: 14. The CDR3 spells CASSQDRAGGPLSYQETQYF. DNA for the CDR3: TGTGCCAGCAGCCAAGATCGGGCGGGAGGGCCGTTATCTTACCAAGAGACCCAGTACTTC.

This clone was observed a single time. The chain uses TRBV28 and TRBJ1-5; D is unclear. CDR3 length: 18 amino acids. The germline V gene has CDR1 MDHEN and CDR2 SYDVKM. V was cut by 6 bases and J by 0 bases, with 21 bases left in between. CDR3 in amino acids: CASSPQGYARYSNQPQHF. CDR3 bases: TGTGCCAGCAGCCCCCAAGGATATGCTAGGTATAGCAATCAGCCCCAGCATTTT.

This clone has ten or more counts. The V call is TRBV11-2, the J call TRBJ1-1; D is uncertain. The V and J ends lost 5 bases and 7 bases respectively, with 14 bases between them. Germline V gene sequence: CDR1 SGHAT, CDR2 FQNNGV. CDR3 length: 13 amino acids. CDR3 loop: CASSPFGEDEAFF. CDR3 in DNA: TGTGCCAGCAGCCCCTTCGGTGAAGATGAAGCTTTCTTT.

The chain combines TRBV6-2 or TRBV6-3 with TRBJ2-7, with D possibly TRBD1 on 6 matching bases. V lost 0 bases, J lost 3 bases, and 9 bases lay in between. CDR3 size: 14 residues. Per the germline V gene, CDR1 is MNHEY and CDR2 is SVGEGT. The CDR3 spells CASSYSGTHYEQYF. The CDR3 region has the DNA TGTGCCAGCAGTTACTCTGGGACACACTACGAGCAGTACTTC.

J is TRBJ2-7 and V is TRBV7-8, with D perhaps matching TRBD1 (6 bases). The germline V gene has CDR1 SGHVS and CDR2 FQNEAQ. Trimming pared 4 bases from V and 2 bases from J, leaving 15 bases between. CDR3 length: 15 amino acids. The CDR3 loop is CASSSRQGIAYEQYF. CDR3 DNA: TGTGCCAGCAGCTCTCGTCAGGGGATAGCCTACGAGCAGTACTTC.